The 4 T cell receptor beta chains listed next were all sequenced from one sample in a study of blood T cell repertoires in COVID-19. Assay: immunoSEQ multiplex PCR; the TCRdb copy retains only in-frame clones and omits some. The sample holds about 210,000 clones, about 92% seen once. The sample was peripheral blood. Every receptor here comes from a man aged 25 to 40 with acute or convalescent COVID-19.

J is TRBJ2-7 and V is TRBV2; possible D gene TRBD2, 5 bases. Germline CDR1 is SNHLY and CDR2 is FYNNEI. CDR3 length equals 14 residues. Trimming removed 3 bases from V and 2 bases from J, with 11 bases in between. This CDR3 is CASSDGVGAYEQYF. In DNA form, the CDR3 reads TGTGCCAGCAGTGACGGCGTCGGGGCCTACGAGCAGTACTTC. Combining the CDR3 with reference TRBV2 and TRBJ2-7 gives the whole variable domain EPEVTQTPSHQVTQMGQEVILRCVPISNHLYFYWYRQILGQKVEFLVSFYNNEISEKSEIFDDQFSVERPDGSNFTLKIRSTKLEDSAMYFCASSDGVGAYEQYFGPGTRLTVT.

The chain is built from TRBV19 and TRBJ2-3; tentatively, D is TRBD2 (6 bases). V lost 5 bases, J lost 4 bases, and 10 bases lay in between. Germline values: CDR1 LNHDA, CDR2 SQIVND (reference sequence). The CDR3 runs to 13 residues. The CDR3 sequence is CASSPWGADTQYF. Here the CDR3 DNA reads TGTGCCAGTAGTCCCTGGGGGGCAGATACGCAGTATTTT.

This clone was seen once. This sequence joins TRBV3-1 (or the pseudogene TRBV3-2) and TRBJ2-2; the D is unclear. The CDR3 spans 14 residues. The V gene lost 4 bases and the J gene lost 4 bases, with 10 bases spanning the gap. Per the germline V gene, CDR1 is LGHDT and CDR2 is YNNKEL (reference sequence). The DNA for the CDR3 is TGTGCCAGCAGCCGAACGACGGGCACCGGGGAGCTGTTTTTT. It is translated as CASSRTTGTGELFF.

The CDR3 bases are TGTGCCAGTAGTAAGGGACAGTCCTACGAGCAGTACTTC. This gives the protein CASSKGQSYEQYF. The chain links TRBV19 to TRBJ2-7, with 7 bases that match TRBD1. Germline loops: CDR1 LNHDA, CDR2 SQIVND (reference sequence). With 4 bases clipped from V and 1 base from J, the junction kept 1 base outside the gene matches. This CDR3 spans 13 amino acids. The full variable domain, with the rest looked up from reference TRBV19 and TRBJ2-7, is DGGITQSPKYLFRKEGQNVTLSCEQNLNHDAMYWYRQDPGQGLRLIYYSQIVNDFQKGDIAEGYSVSREKKESFPLTVTSAQKNPTAFYLCASSKGQSYEQYFGPGTRLTVT.